This T cell receptor (beta chain) is from a study of shared clonotypes between healthy human individuals. The study, taken as a whole, reports: Only blood samples were collected, and tissue repertoires likely differ. The genetic and exposure-history diversity represented was limited by few donors.

Note on this clone: Its antigen is not identified.

Original analysis: ImmunoSEQ only sent back junction sequences with no quality scores, so filtering was done differently. Libraries were prepared by immunoSEQ multiplex PCR; TCRdb keeps only in-frame clonotypes and omits some of them. V and J calls and clone size are copied from that table; D and trimming were computed from the DNA. The sample consists of about 600,000 clones, around 97% of them appearing once. CDR3 length equals 11 residues. V shed 11 bases and J shed 6 bases, with 11 bases lying between them. The germline V gene has CDR1 MNHNY and CDR2 SVGAGI (reference sequence). This rearrangement joins TRBV6-6 to TRBJ2-1; possible D gene TRBD2, 6 bases. The sample taken for sequencing was naive CD4+ T cells sorted from blood. Regarding subset: CD45RA+ positively selected. The clonotype originates from a woman in her twenties or thirties in good health. The CDR3 DNA is TGTGCCTCCCGGGGAGGCAATGAGCAGTTCTTC. It translates to CASRGGNEQFF.